These 10 T cell receptor beta chains were all obtained from the same sample, sequenced in a study of blood T cell repertoires in COVID-19 (dated by TCRdb to 2019 to 2021). The library relied on the immunoSEQ multiplex PCR assay. The table comes from immuneACCESS by way of TCRdb, which keeps in-frame sequences with V and J called. Part of the clones is missing from these tables; in studies checked, under half for an unresolved V gene and the rest for unknown reasons. The sample records over 150,000 clones, about 85% of which are singletons. The ten largest clones add up to under 8.5% of the sample. Sequencing was done on a sample of peripheral blood. These receptor sequences come from a woman aged 55-69 years with COVID-19, enrolled during active disease.

The chain recombines TRBV6-6 with TRBJ1-5; the match to TRBD1 covers 7 bases. Looked up from germline, CDR1 is MNHNY and CDR2 is SVGAGI (reference sequence). The CDR3 consists of 15 residues. V dropped 5 bases and J dropped 4; count of bases not matched to a gene: 8. The CDR3 nucleotides read TGTGCCAGCAGTCGACAGGGCCTATTGAATCAGCCCCAGCATTTT. Protein sequence: CASSRQGLLNQPQHF.

This rearrangement joins TRBV19 to TRBJ1-6; 7 bases fit TRBD1. V dropped 6 bases and J dropped 7; count of bases not matched to a gene: 9. Germline-derived CDR1 and CDR2 are LNHDA and SQIVND (reference sequence). The CDR3 length is 15 residues. The CDR3 DNA sequence: TGTGCCAGTAGCCTATCGGGACAGCAAAATTCACCCCTCCACTTT. Protein: CASSLSGQQNSPLHF.

The chain recombines TRBV25-1 with TRBJ1-1, with D hard to call. The V and J ends lost 7 bases and 0 bases respectively, with 9 bases between them. The germline V gene has CDR1 MGHDK and CDR2 SYGVNS. The length of the CDR3 is 13 residues. CDR3 sequence: CASTFSLNTEAFF. The CDR3 DNA reads TGTGCCAGCACGTTCTCCCTGAACACTGAAGCTTTCTTT.

The chain uses TRBV11-3 and TRBJ2-2; 7 bases are shared with TRBD1. The CDR3 extends over 17 amino acids. Germline CDR1 reads SGHNT; CDR2 reads YENEEA. Unmatched junction bases numbered 5, after V lost 0 bases and J lost 1 base. CDR3 sequence (DNA): TGTGCCAGCAGCTTAGATCGAGGGGGCTGGAACACCGGGGAGCTGTTTTTT. Translation: CASSLDRGGWNTGELFF.

This chain links TRBV7-8 with TRBJ1-1; D perhaps matches TRBD1 (6 bases). CDR1 SGHVS and CDR2 FQNEAQ come from the germline V gene. This CDR3 spans 15 amino acids. V was trimmed by 0 bases and J by 0 bases, leaving 8 bases between them. The CDR3 spells CASSLAAGVNTEAFF. In DNA form, the CDR3 reads TGTGCCAGCAGCTTAGCGGCAGGGGTGAACACTGAAGCTTTCTTT.

The chain employs TRBV7-8 and TRBJ1-1; D may be TRBD1 (5 bases). Trimming took off 0 bases at V and 7 bases at J, with 9 bases between the two ends. The CDR3 has 13 residues. Germline V gene lookup returns CDR1 SGHVS and CDR2 FQNEAQ. The CDR3 DNA reads TGTGCCAGCAGCTTAGCGAGAGACAGTGAAGCTTTCTTT. It yields the protein CASSLARDSEAFF.

The chain combines TRBV12-3 or TRBV12-4 with TRBJ1-5, with a possible D match to TRBD1 (5 bases). This CDR3 is built from 11 residues. Trimming pared 5 bases from V and 9 bases from J, leaving 8 bases between. The CDR3 coding sequence is TGTGCCAGCAGTAGGGGAGGGCCCCAGCATTTT. Translating it yields CASSRGGPQHF.

This clone showed up just a few times. The chain links TRBV5-1 to TRBJ1-2; D uncertain. CDR1 is SGHRS, CDR2 YFSETQ, per germline. With 3 bases removed from V and 6 bases from J, the gap between germline ends came to 24 bases. This CDR3 has 17 amino acids. CDR3 DNA sequence: TGCGCCAGCAGCTCGACCCTTAAGCCGGGAACGGCTAATGGCTACACCTTC. Translated, it gives CASSSTLKPGTANGYTF.

This chain connects TRBV7-9 to TRBJ2-1; tentatively, D is TRBD2 (6 bases). The CDR3 spans 16 residues. CDR1 is SEHNR, CDR2 FQNEAQ, per germline (reference sequence). V was shortened by 1 base and J by 7 bases, with 17 bases between the two germline ends. CDR3 protein: CASSLETSRVFNEQFF. In DNA, the CDR3 is TGTGCCAGCAGCTTAGAGACTAGTCGGGTATTTAATGAGCAGTTCTTC.

The J gene is TRBJ1-5, the V gene TRBV11-2; D perhaps matches TRBD1 (5 bases). Germline-derived CDR1 and CDR2 are SGHAT and FQNNGV. This CDR3 has 16 residues. Between the trimmed V and J ends, which lost 5 bases and 2 bases, there was a span of 16 bases. DNA of the CDR3: TGTGCCAGCAGCCCCTGGGCAGGGATAGGCAATCAGCCCCAGCATTTT. Residues: CASSPWAGIGNQPQHF.